This T cell receptor beta chain was sequenced for a study of T cells in Graves' hyperthyroidism and ophthalmopathy. A patient was excluded if there was uncontrolled infection, other autoimmune disease, pregnancy or lactation. The CDR3 extends over 16 amino acids. V gave up 0 bases and J gave up 7 bases, with 19 bases separating them. Germline CDR1 and CDR2: SGHAT and FQDESV (reference sequence). Amplification yielded TCR beta CDR3 regions, with RNA transcripts as the source. First-round RT-PCR with HTBI primers amplified the TCR CDR3 region. TCRdb redid the calling of the multiplex PCR reads with MiXCR, one entry per CDR3 protein. This sample carries 560,000 or so distinct CDR3 sequences, around 46% of them seen once, and the ten largest clones take 8.2%.

The V call is TRBV11-1, the J call TRBJ2-7, with D possibly matching TRBD1 (6 bases). The TCR sequence derives from a woman under 30 with Graves' hyperthyroidism. The material sequenced was peripheral blood or thyroid tissue (not recorded which). CDR3 coding DNA: TGTGCCAGCAGCTTAGCGTCTGATTACAGGGTCGGGGAGCAGTACTTC. Residues: CASSLASDYRVGEQYF.